The clone carrying this TCR beta chain was detected only a few times. The data originate from a study of Ad26.COV2.S vaccination and SARS-CoV-2 variants. The germline gives CDR1 SGDLS, CDR2 YYNGEE. The CDR3 spans 14 residues. With V trimmed by 3 bases and J by 8 bases, 0 bases remained unmatched. Treatment of the sample: 19 received Ad26.COV2.S at low or high dose, single or two shots; about 5 received placebo; per-sample allocation not given. Sampling took place 63 days after the first vaccine or placebo injection. The protocol was immunoSEQ multiplex PCR, while the TCRdb copy is restricted to in-frame clones and leaves out a portion. In the table there are hundreds of thousands of clones, about nine tenths of which are singletons.

This material consisted of peripheral blood, taken in a trial of Ad26.COV2.S vaccine versus placebo. The chain couples TRBV9 to TRBJ2-1, with TRBD2 matching over 15 bases. The clonotype was recovered from a person aged 18-65 years who received the Ad26.COV2.S COVID-19 vaccine or a placebo. The CDR3 DNA is TGTGCCAGCAGCGGGACTAGCGGGAGGGATGAGCAGTTCTTC. Translation gives CASSGTSGRDEQFF.